This entry lists 4 T cell receptor beta chains sequenced from one sample in a study of radiotherapy plus CTLA-4 blockade in lung cancer. Clones were read by immunoSEQ multiplex PCR, and TCRdb kept only the in-frame ones, dropping some. Here the sample spans some 32,000 clones, roughly 71% being singletons. The input for sequencing was peripheral blood, taken from a patient treated with radiotherapy plus ipilimumab. The receptors were sampled from a human donor with non-small cell lung cancer who had stable disease on radiotherapy plus ipilimumab.

CDR3 loop: CSGGQGLGYTF. The CDR3 nucleotides read TGCAGCGGTGGACAGGGCCTTGGCTACACCTTC. This chain links TRBV29-1 with TRBJ1-2; 8 bases align to TRBD1. Germline CDR1 reads SQVTM; CDR2 reads ANQGSEA. The CDR3 contains 11 residues. V lost 7 bases to trimming and J lost 7 bases; unmatched junction nucleotides: 5. Combining the CDR3 with reference TRBV29-1 and TRBJ1-2 gives the whole variable domain SAVISQKPSRDICQRGTSLTIQCQVDSQVTMMFWYRQQPGQSLTLIATANQGSEATYESGFVIDKFPISRPNLTFSTLTVSNMSPEDSSIYLCSGGQGLGYTFGSGTRLTVV.

This clone was seen more than once but under ten times. The chain uses TRBV6-6 and TRBJ2-2; D not certain. This CDR3 spans 13 amino acids. V lost 7 bases and J 0 bases, leaving 6 bases between the germline ends. Germline V gene sequence: CDR1 MNHNY, CDR2 SVGAGI (reference sequence). The CDR3 bases are TGTGCCAGCACCCAGACGAACACCGGGGAGCTGTTTTTT. Encoded protein: CASTQTNTGELFF.

The chain couples TRBV11-3 to TRBJ2-4; no firm D call. The CDR3 extends over 13 amino acids. The V gene's germline CDR1 is SGHNT and CDR2 YENEEA. Between the trimmed V and J ends, which lost 4 bases and 3 bases, there was a span of 7 bases. The CDR3 region is CASSSPGKNIQYF. DNA for the CDR3: TGTGCCAGCAGCTCCCCAGGCAAAAACATTCAGTACTTC.

The sample holds one count of this clone. This chain uses TRBV2 with TRBJ1-5; 8 bases align to TRBD1. Germline V gene data show CDR1 as SNHLY and CDR2 as FYNNEI. This CDR3 has 15 residues. V was pared by 8 bases and J by 6 bases, with 12 bases of the junction left unmatched. The CDR3 is CASSPGQATSQPQHF. The CDR3, as DNA: TGTGCCAGCTCCCCGGGACAGGCGACGAGTCAGCCCCAGCATTTT.